The 8 T cell receptor beta chains in this list originate from one sample, sequenced in a study of blood T cell repertoires in COVID-19. Method: immunoSEQ multiplex PCR; TCRdb's copy keeps in-frame clones and lacks some. The repertoire has more than 200,000 clones, just under 90% of them found once; the top ten carry roughly 3%. Sequenced material: peripheral blood. The source is a man under 40 with COVID-19, enrolled during active disease.

This rearrangement joins TRBV5-6 to TRBJ1-2; TRBD1 might be the D (5 bases). Between the trimmed V and J ends, which lost 0 bases and 3 bases, there was a span of 6 bases. This CDR3 is 13 amino acids long. Germline V gene sequence: CDR1 SGHDT, CDR2 YYEEEE. The CDR3 nucleotides are TGTGCCAGCAGCTTGGCGGGGGACTATGGCTACACCTTC. Encoded protein: CASSLAGDYGYTF.

This clone was detected once. The CDR3 DNA reads TGTGCCAGCAGCGTCCTGACAGGACTCAAGGGAGAGACCCAGTACTTC. It is translated as CASSVLTGLKGETQYF. V usage is TRBV13 and J usage is TRBJ2-5, with a tentative D call TRBD1 (6 bases). Between the trimmed V and J ends, which lost 5 bases and 4 bases, there was a span of 20 bases. The germline V gene has CDR1 PRHDT and CDR2 FYEKMQ (reference sequence). CDR3 length equals 16 residues. Drawing the rest from reference TRBV13 and TRBJ2-5, the complete variable domain is AAGVIQSPRHLIKEKRETATLKCYPIPRHDTVYWYQQGPGQDPQFLISFYEKMQSDKGSIPDRFSAQQFSDYHSELNMSSLELGDSALYFCASSVLTGLKGETQYFGPGTRLLVL.

The chain couples TRBV5-6 to TRBJ1-3, with D unclear. Germline V CDR1 and CDR2: SGHDT, YYEEEE. V lost 0 bases and J 0 bases, leaving 10 bases between the germline ends. The CDR3 is 16 amino acids. As DNA, the CDR3 is TGTGCCAGCAGCTTGGGACATCCGAGCTCTGGAAACACCATATATTTT. As protein: CASSLGHPSSGNTIYF.

This rearrangement joins TRBV27 to TRBJ2-1; D is perhaps TRBD1 (6 bases). CDR3 length: 14 amino acids. Trimming cost V 5 bases and J 4 bases, with 12 bases left between them. CDR1 is MNHEY, CDR2 SMNVEV, per germline (reference sequence). Here the CDR3 reads CASSTPGTYNEQFF. CDR3 coding DNA: TGTGCCAGCAGTACGCCGGGGACATACAATGAGCAGTTCTTC.

This chain joins TRBV28 and TRBJ1-1, with D perhaps TRBD1 (6 bases). V was clipped by 2 bases and J by 4 bases, with 11 bases between them. The CDR3 length is 14 residues. The germline CDR1 and CDR2 sequences are MDHEN and SYDVKM. DNA for the CDR3: TGTGCCAGCAGTTTAGATCAGGGGCGCACTGAAGCTTTCTTT. It is translated as CASSLDQGRTEAFF. Complete variable domain (other parts from reference TRBV28 and TRBJ1-1): DVKVTQSSRYLVKRTGEKVFLECVQDMDHENMFWYRQDPGLGLRLIYFSYDVKMKEKGDIPEGYSVSREKKERFSLILESASTNQTSMYLCASSLDQGRTEAFFGQGTRLTVV.

This rearrangement joins TRBV27 to TRBJ2-1; the match to TRBD2 covers 12 bases. Looked up from germline, CDR1 is MNHEY and CDR2 is SMNVEV (reference sequence). The CDR3 contains 14 residues. Germline trimming cut 2 bases from V and 14 bases from J; bases unmatched to any gene: 7. The CDR3 here is CASSLRLAGGLKFF. The CDR3, as DNA: TGTGCCAGCAGTTTACGGCTAGCGGGAGGGCTCAAGTTCTTC.

This clone has only a few counts. The chain carries TRBV5-1 and TRBJ2-2; tentatively, D is TRBD1 (5 bases). The V and J ends lost 4 bases and 3 bases respectively, with 13 bases between them. The CDR3 has 15 amino acids. Per the germline V gene, CDR1 is SGHRS and CDR2 is YFSETQ. CDR3 sequence: CASSIGHPDTGELFF. The CDR3 coding sequence is TGCGCCAGCAGCATAGGACATCCCGACACCGGGGAGCTGTTTTTT.

V is TRBV25-1 and J is TRBJ2-5; 9 nucleotides agree with TRBD1. The CDR3 totals 15 residues. CDR1 and CDR2 from the germline V gene are MGHDK and SYGVNS. Unmatched junction bases numbered 11, after V lost 3 bases and J lost 9 bases. CDR3: CASSDTWDRDVSQYF. CDR3 DNA: TGTGCCAGCAGTGACACTTGGGACAGGGATGTGTCCCAGTACTTC.